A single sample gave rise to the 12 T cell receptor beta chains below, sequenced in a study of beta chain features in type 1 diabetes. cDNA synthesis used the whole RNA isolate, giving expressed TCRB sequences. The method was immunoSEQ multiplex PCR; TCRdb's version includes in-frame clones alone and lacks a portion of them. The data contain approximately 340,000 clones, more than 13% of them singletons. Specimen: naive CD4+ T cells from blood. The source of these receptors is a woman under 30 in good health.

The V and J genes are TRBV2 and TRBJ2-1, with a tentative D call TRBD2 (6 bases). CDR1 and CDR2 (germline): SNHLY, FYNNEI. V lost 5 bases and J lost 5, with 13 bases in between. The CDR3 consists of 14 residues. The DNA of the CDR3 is TGTGCCAGCAGTCCCAATAGACTAGACAATGAGCAGTTCTTC. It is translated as CASSPNRLDNEQFF.

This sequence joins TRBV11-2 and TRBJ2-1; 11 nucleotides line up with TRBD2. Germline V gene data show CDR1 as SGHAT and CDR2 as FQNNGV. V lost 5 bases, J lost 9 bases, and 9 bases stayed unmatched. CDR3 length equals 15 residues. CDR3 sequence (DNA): TGTGCCAGCAGCCCCGGTCTAGCGGGAGGATCTGAGCAGTTCTTC. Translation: CASSPGLAGGSEQFF.

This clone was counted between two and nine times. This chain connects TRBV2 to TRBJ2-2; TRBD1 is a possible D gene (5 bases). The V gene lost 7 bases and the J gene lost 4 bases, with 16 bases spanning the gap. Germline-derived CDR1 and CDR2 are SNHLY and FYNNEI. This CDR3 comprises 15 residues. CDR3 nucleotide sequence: TGTGCCAGCAAAAATCAGGGATACATCACCGGGGAGCTGTTTTTT. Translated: CASKNQGYITGELFF.

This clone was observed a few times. The CDR3 is CASSFAGGVETQYF. The CDR3 DNA sequence: TGTGCCAGCAGCTTCGCAGGGGGCGTAGAGACCCAGTACTTC. The chain is built from TRBV7-2 and TRBJ2-5; 8 bases are a match to TRBD1. Germline V lookup: CDR1 SGHTA, CDR2 FQGNSA. The CDR3 is made up of 14 amino acids. V lost 3 bases and J lost 4; bases outside the gene matches: 4.

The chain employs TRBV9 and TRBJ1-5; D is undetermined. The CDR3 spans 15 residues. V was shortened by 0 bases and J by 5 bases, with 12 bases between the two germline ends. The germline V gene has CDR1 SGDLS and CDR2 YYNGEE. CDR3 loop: CASSVDGVTYQPQHF. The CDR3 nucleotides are TGTGCCAGCAGCGTAGACGGGGTGACTTATCAGCCCCAGCATTTT.

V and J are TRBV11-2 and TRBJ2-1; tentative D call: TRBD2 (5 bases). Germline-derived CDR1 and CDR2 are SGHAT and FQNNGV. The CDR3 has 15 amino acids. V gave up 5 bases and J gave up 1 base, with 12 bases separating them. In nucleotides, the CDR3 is TGTGCCAGCAGCGAGCCGGGAAGTTCCTACAATGAGCAGTTCTTC. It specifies CASSEPGSSYNEQFF.

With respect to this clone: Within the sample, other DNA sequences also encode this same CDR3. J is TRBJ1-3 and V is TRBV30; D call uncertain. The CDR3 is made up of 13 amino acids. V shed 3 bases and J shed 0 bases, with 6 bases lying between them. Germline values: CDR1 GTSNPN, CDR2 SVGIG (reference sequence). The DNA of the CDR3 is TGTGCCTGGAGCAGAAGCTCTGGAAACACCATATATTTT. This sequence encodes CAWSRSSGNTIYF.

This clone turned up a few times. In nucleotides, the CDR3 is TGTGCCAGCAGAGAGCAACGCACAGATACGCAGTATTTT. Its protein product is CASREQRTDTQYF. The chain employs TRBV5-4 and TRBJ2-3; no reliable D call. Trimming stripped 5 bases from V and 1 base from J, with 8 bases between. Germline CDR1 SGHNT, CDR2 YYREEE (reference sequence). The CDR3 contains 13 residues.

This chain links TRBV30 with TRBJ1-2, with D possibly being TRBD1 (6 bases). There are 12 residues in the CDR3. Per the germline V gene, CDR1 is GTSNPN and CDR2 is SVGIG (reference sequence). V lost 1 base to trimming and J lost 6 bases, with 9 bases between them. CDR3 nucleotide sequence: TGTGCCTGGAGTGCGGACAGAAATGGCTACACCTTC. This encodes CAWSADRNGYTF.

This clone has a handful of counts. CDR3 residues: CASRGAGAPRETQYF. CDR3 DNA: TGTGCCAGCAGAGGGGCAGGGGCGCCGAGGGAGACCCAGTACTTC. This chain uses TRBV25-1 with TRBJ2-5, with D tentatively TRBD1 (6 bases). Trimming removed 6 bases at V and 5 bases at J, with 19 bases between. The CDR3 consists of 15 residues. Germline CDR1 MGHDK, CDR2 SYGVNS.

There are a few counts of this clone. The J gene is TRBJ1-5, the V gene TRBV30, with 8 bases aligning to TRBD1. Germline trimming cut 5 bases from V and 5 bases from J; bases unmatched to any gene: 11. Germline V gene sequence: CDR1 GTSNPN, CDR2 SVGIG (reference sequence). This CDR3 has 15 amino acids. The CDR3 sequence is CAWGLDRERDQPQHF. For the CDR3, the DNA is TGTGCCTGGGGCCTGGACAGGGAAAGGGATCAGCCCCAGCATTTT. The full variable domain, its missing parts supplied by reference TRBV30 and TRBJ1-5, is SQTIHQWPATLVQPVGSPLSLECTVEGTSNPNLYWYRQAAGRGLQLLFYSVGIGQISSEVPQNLSASRPQDRQFILSSKKLLLSDSGFYLCAWGLDRERDQPQHFGDGTRLSIL.

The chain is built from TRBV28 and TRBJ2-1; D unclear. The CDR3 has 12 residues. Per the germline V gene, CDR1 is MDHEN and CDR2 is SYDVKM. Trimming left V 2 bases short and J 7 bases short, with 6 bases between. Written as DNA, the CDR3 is TGTGCCAGCAGTTTAAGTGAGAATGAGCAGTTCTTC. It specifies CASSLSENEQFF.